This paragraph reports one T cell receptor (beta chain). The antigen remains unidentified. Sequencing of the DNA from cultured CD4+ T cells was carried out with the Oncomine TCR Beta short-read assay. TCRdb independently ran MiXCR on the PCR reads; one entry per CDR3 protein. The sample consists of about 15,000 distinct CDR3 sequences, approximately 58% of them appearing once. This sample was taken from a study of vaccination and CD4 T cells after COVID-19. Study-wide background: Nasal swab PCR detected SARS-CoV-2 in convalescent patients, who comprised several mild cases and one severe case.

Treatment of the sample: roughly 11-day PBMC culture with coronavirus spike peptide pools or control peptides (ViraFEST assay). The trim removed 2 bases at V and 2 bases at J, leaving 7 bases unmatched. The CDR3 length is 17 residues. Germline lookup yields CDR1 LGHNA and CDR2 YNFKEQ. The chain joins TRBV4-2 to TRBJ2-3, with TRBD1 matching 10 bases. Specimen: CD4+ T cells from blood, cultured in vitro. The TCR sequence derives from a human donor who had recovered from COVID-19. CDR3 in DNA: TGTGCCAGCAGCCAACCGGACAGGGGGGGATACACAGATACGCAGTATTTT. Translation gives CASSQPDRGGYTDTQYF.